A single sample gave rise to the 25 T cell receptor beta chains below, sequenced in a study of PD-1 blockade in mismatch repair-deficient tumors. The table came from immunoSEQ multiplex PCR; TCRdb's copy has only in-frame clones and leaves some out. The data contain 120,000 or so clones, about 85% of them singletons. Sample: peripheral blood, taken 44 weeks after starting pembrolizumab. The receptor set was obtained from an adult with mismatch repair-deficient cancer.

The chain employs TRBV27 and TRBJ2-4, with TRBD1 matching 8 bases. This CDR3 is built from 16 residues. The germline CDR1 and CDR2 sequences are MNHEY and SMNVEV (reference sequence). The V gene end was trimmed by 5 bases and the J gene end by 9 bases; junction bases not matched to a gene: 15. The CDR3 is CASSQGAGDLFAIQYF. In DNA, the CDR3 is TGTGCCAGCAGTCAGGGGGCAGGAGACCTCTTTGCCATTCAGTACTTC.

CDR3 bases: TGTGCCAGCAGTTTCAGGAGGGAAGGAACTGAAGCTTTCTTT. This sequence encodes CASSFRREGTEAFF. The gene calls are TRBV27 and TRBJ1-1; D uncertain. There are 14 residues in the CDR3. The V gene lost 3 bases and the J gene lost 5 bases, with 13 bases spanning the gap. CDR1 and CDR2 (germline): MNHEY, SMNVEV (reference sequence).

This clone was seen only once. This sequence joins TRBV2 and TRBJ2-3; 8 nucleotides align to TRBD1. This CDR3 spans 13 amino acids. Germline CDR1 is SNHLY and CDR2 is FYNNEI. Unmatched junction bases numbered 6, after V lost 11 bases and J lost 2 bases. The CDR3: CAASQGATDTQYF. CDR3 nucleotides: TGTGCCGCCAGTCAGGGGGCCACAGATACGCAGTATTTT.

This chain uses TRBV6-6 with TRBJ2-7; a weak D match, TRBD1 (5 bases). V lost 2 bases to trimming and J lost 5 bases, with 10 bases between them. CDR3 length: 13 residues. Germline values: CDR1 MNHNY, CDR2 SVGAGI (reference sequence). The DNA of the CDR3 is TGTGCCAGCAGTTACGACAGATTCCACGAGCAGTACTTC. This translates into CASSYDRFHEQYF.

The V gene is TRBV27, the J gene TRBJ2-1, with D hard to call. CDR1 and CDR2 (germline): MNHEY, SMNVEV (reference sequence). This CDR3 region has 14 residues. V lost 0 bases to trimming and J lost 2 bases, with 5 bases between them. The CDR3: CASSLSAAYNEQFF. CDR3 nucleotides: TGTGCCAGCAGTTTATCAGCCGCCTACAATGAGCAGTTCTTC.

In this sample, this clone turned up once. V is TRBV13 and J is TRBJ1-1; 8 bases map to TRBD1. CDR3 length: 17 amino acids. Germline V gene data show CDR1 as PRHDT and CDR2 as FYEKMQ (reference sequence). Unmatched junction bases numbered 17, after V lost 6 bases and J lost 5 bases. In DNA, the CDR3 is TGTGCCAGCAGACCTACTTCTGAAACAGGGGGAGGAACTGAAGCTTTCTTT. Protein sequence: CASRPTSETGGGTEAFF.

The CDR3 coding sequence is TGTGCCAGCAGCCAGGCAGGTGACTACGAGCAGTACTTC. This codes for CASSQAGDYEQYF. The gene calls are TRBV7-9 and TRBJ2-7; D unclear. The CDR3 totals 13 residues. Germline assignment: CDR1 SEHNR and CDR2 FQNEAQ (reference sequence). V was cut by 5 bases and J by 3 bases, with 11 bases left in between.

The chain recombines TRBV19 with TRBJ2-1; the match to TRBD1 covers 9 bases. With V trimmed by 6 bases and J by 1 base, 7 bases remained unmatched. The CDR3 sequence is 16 residues long. Germline-derived CDR1 and CDR2 are LNHDA and SQIVND (reference sequence). The CDR3 loop is CASRTFGTGSYNEQFF. The CDR3 DNA is TGTGCCAGTAGGACCTTCGGGACAGGGTCCTACAATGAGCAGTTCTTC.

The chain is built from TRBV27 and TRBJ2-7; 10 nucleotides align to TRBD2. The CDR3 totals 14 residues. Germline-derived CDR1 and CDR2 are MNHEY and SMNVEV (reference sequence). The V segment lost 4 bases and the J segment 3 bases; nucleotides outside the gene matches: 3. The CDR3 reads CASSSSGRHYEQYF. The CDR3, as DNA: TGTGCCAGCAGTTCTAGCGGGAGACACTACGAGCAGTACTTC.

The chain carries TRBV2 and TRBJ2-1; D ambiguous. Germline V CDR1 and CDR2: SNHLY, FYNNEI. CDR3 length equals 11 residues. Trimming removed 3 bases at V and 16 bases at J, with 13 bases between. CDR3 nucleotide sequence: TGTGCCAGCAGTGAGGCTGGGATCGCATTCTTC. Translation gives CASSEAGIAFF. The full variable domain, completed using reference TRBV2 and TRBJ2-1, is EPEVTQTPSHQVTQMGQEVILRCVPISNHLYFYWYRQILGQKVEFLVSFYNNEISEKSEIFDDQFSVERPDGSNFTLKIRSTKLEDSAMYFCASSEAGIAFFGPGTRLTVL.

This clone appeared a few times. The chain recombines TRBV6-1 with TRBJ2-1; 9 bases line up with TRBD2. Germline V gives CDR1 MNHNS, CDR2 SASEGT. The ends lost 3 bases at V and 5 bases at J; junction bases unmatched: 5. CDR3 length: 15 residues. CDR3 sequence reads: CASSDLAGWDNEQFF. In DNA form, the CDR3 reads TGTGCCAGCAGTGATCTAGCGGGATGGGACAATGAGCAGTTCTTC.

The V gene is TRBV7-9, the J gene TRBJ2-5; D unresolved. V lost 0 bases, J lost 3 bases, and 5 bases lay in between. The CDR3 loop spans 13 amino acids. Germline V gives CDR1 SEHNR, CDR2 FQNEAQ (reference sequence). The CDR3 nucleotides read TGTGCCAGCAGCTTAGCTGGGAAAGAGACCCAGTACTTC. Translated: CASSLAGKETQYF.

The chain is built from TRBV6-5 and TRBJ1-2; D not certain. Germline CDR1 reads MNHEY; CDR2 reads SVGAGI. This CDR3 has 12 amino acids. V lost 7 bases and J lost 8, with 14 bases in between. The CDR3 region is CASTTGNRGYTF. CDR3 nucleotide sequence: TGTGCCAGCACCACCGGTAATCGAGGCTACACCTTC.

The rearrangement links TRBV29-1 to TRBJ2-5; D unclear. The CDR3 extends over 12 amino acids. CDR1 and CDR2 (germline): SQVTM, ANQGSEA. Trimming removed 7 bases at V and 5 bases at J, with 14 bases between. The CDR3 nucleotides are TGCAGCGCCTCGCTAAGTGCTGAGACCCAGTACTTC. Translating it yields CSASLSAETQYF.

CDR3 DNA sequence: TGTGCCAGCAGTTTAGCCCAGGGTACCGGGGAGCTGTTTTTT. This sequence encodes CASSLAQGTGELFF. This chain connects TRBV27 to TRBJ2-2; D might be TRBD1 (5 bases). V lost 2 bases, J lost 5 bases, and 9 bases lay in between. CDR3 length: 14 residues. The germline CDR1 and CDR2 sequences are MNHEY and SMNVEV (reference sequence).

V usage is TRBV4-2 and J usage is TRBJ2-7, with 7 bases aligning to TRBD2. The CDR3 totals 15 residues. CDR1 and CDR2 (germline): LGHNA, YNFKEQ. Trimming cost V 0 bases and J 2 bases; bases outside gene matches: 4. The CDR3 sequence: CASSQEHAGAYEQYF. DNA for the CDR3: TGTGCCAGCAGCCAAGAACATGCGGGAGCCTACGAGCAGTACTTC.

The V and J genes are TRBV19 and TRBJ2-1; the match to TRBD2 covers 11 bases. The CDR3 extends over 17 amino acids. Trimming took 5 bases from V and 2 from J; bases not matched to a gene: 8. Germline V CDR1 and CDR2: LNHDA, SQIVND (reference sequence). The CDR3 nucleotides are TGTGCCAGTAGTGGGACTAGCGGAACAACTACCTACAATGAGCAGTTCTTC. Amino acids: CASSGTSGTTTYNEQFF.

This clone was counted a single time. The J gene is TRBJ2-3, the V gene TRBV11-3; D is unclear. With 1 base removed from V and 2 bases from J, the gap between germline ends came to 10 bases. The length of the CDR3 is 15 residues. Germline lookup yields CDR1 SGHNT and CDR2 YENEEA. The CDR3 here is CASSLVGYPTDTQYF. CDR3 coding DNA: TGTGCCAGCAGCTTAGTGGGCTACCCCACAGATACGCAGTATTTT.

This clone was observed a single time. This sequence joins TRBV7-9 and TRBJ2-7; 12 bases are shared with TRBD1. Germline assignment: CDR1 SEHNR and CDR2 FQNEAQ (reference sequence). The trim removed 5 bases at V and 4 bases at J, leaving 6 bases unmatched. This CDR3 spans 15 amino acids. CDR3 coding DNA: TGTGCCAGCAGCCCGTCGGGACAGGGGGCTTACGAGCAGTACTTC. Amino acids: CASSPSGQGAYEQYF. Together with reference TRBV7-9 and TRBJ2-7, the CDR3 gives the full variable domain: DTGVSQNPRHKITKRGQNVTFRCDPISEHNRLYWYRQTLGQGPEFLTYFQNEAQLEKSRLLSDRFSAERPKGSFSTLEIQRTEQGDSAMYLCASSPSGQGAYEQYFGPGTRLTVT.

The genes are TRBV11-3 and TRBJ2-5; D is possibly TRBD2 (6 bases). Trimming left V 0 bases short and J 4 bases short, with 18 bases between. CDR1 is SGHNT and CDR2 is YENEEA in the germline V gene. CDR3 length: 17 residues. The CDR3 here is CASSLDSRDSSGETQYF. The CDR3, as DNA: TGTGCCAGCAGCTTAGATAGCAGGGACTCGTCGGGAGAGACCCAGTACTTC.

This clone was recorded once. A read error is likely here: a far larger clone is one base away. Other DNA sequences from this sample encode an identical CDR3 as well. The V call is TRBV6-5, the J call TRBJ2-2; no reliable D call. The CDR3 covers 14 residues. Per germline, CDR1 MNHEY and CDR2 SVGAGI. Trimming shortened V by 5 bases and J by 8 bases, and 15 bases separated the two germline ends. In nucleotides, the CDR3 is TGTGCCAGCAGTGAGTCTGCGGAGCCTGGGGAGCTGTTTTTT. Encoded protein: CASSESAEPGELFF.

The CDR3: CASSPDRLNQPQHF. The CDR3 region has the DNA TGTGCCAGCAGCCCGGACAGGCTCAATCAGCCCCAGCATTTT. The V call is TRBV7-2, the J call TRBJ1-5, with TRBD1 matching over 7 bases. Germline CDR1 is SGHTA and CDR2 is FQGNSA. The CDR3 consists of 14 residues. With V trimmed by 5 bases and J by 3 bases, 4 bases remained unmatched.

The chain employs TRBV7-9 and TRBJ2-7; possibly TRBD1 for D (5 bases). V gave up 1 base and J gave up 4 bases, with 8 bases separating them. The CDR3 spans 13 residues. The germline V gene has CDR1 SEHNR and CDR2 FQNEAQ (reference sequence). CDR3 loop: CASSLVDRYEQYF. CDR3 DNA sequence: TGTGCCAGCAGCTTAGTTGACAGATACGAGCAGTACTTC. Full variable domain (remainder filled in from reference TRBV7-9 and TRBJ2-7): DTGVSQNPRHKITKRGQNVTFRCDPISEHNRLYWYRQTLGQGPEFLTYFQNEAQLEKSRLLSDRFSAERPKGSFSTLEIQRTEQGDSAMYLCASSLVDRYEQYFGPGTRLTVT.

This clone has a handful of counts. The rearrangement joins TRBV7-9 to TRBJ2-3, with a possible D match to TRBD2 (6 bases). Per the germline V gene, CDR1 is SEHNR and CDR2 is FQNEAQ (reference sequence). V was pared by 1 base and J by 1 base, with 12 bases between. This CDR3 comprises 16 residues. CDR3 nucleotides: TGTGCCAGCAGCTTAGTTCGCGGAGGGGGCACAGATACGCAGTATTTT. This gives the protein CASSLVRGGGTDTQYF.

V is TRBV7-9 and J is TRBJ2-7, with TRBD2 matching 9 bases. CDR1 is SEHNR, CDR2 FQNEAQ, per germline (reference sequence). V trimming: 1 base; J trimming: 0 bases; junction bases outside the gene matches: 1. The CDR3 extends over 15 amino acids. The DNA for the CDR3 is TGTGCCAGCAGCTTAGTACTAGCGGGCTCCTACGAGCAGTACTTC. This translates into CASSLVLAGSYEQYF.